The 3 T cell receptor beta chains below come from one sample, sequenced in a study of regulatory T cells in long-lasting Graves disease. Building the TCR beta libraries relied on iRepertoire HTBI primers, and CDR3 regions underwent Arm-PCR. TCRdb ran MiXCR on the multiplex PCR reads and lists one entry per CDR3 protein. The sample contains around 300,000 distinct CDR3 sequences, around 20% of which appear only once. Indicated time point: persistent/refractory GD, antithyroid drugs over 5 years with positive TRAb. Generation of the TCR library employed RNA extracted from PBMCs. Sequences were derived from peripheral blood mononuclear cells (PBMCs), sampled when the disease was refractory, from a patient treated with antithyroid drugs. The source is a female donor with Graves disease.

This chain links TRBV4-2 with TRBJ2-5; 9 bases map to TRBD2. CDR3 length: 14 amino acids. Losses at the gene ends were 1 base for V and 4 bases for J; bases not matched to a gene: 1. The germline CDR1 and CDR2 sequences are LGHNA and YNFKEQ. The CDR3 spells CASSQATSGETQYF. CDR3 nucleotides: TGTGCCAGCAGCCAAGCGACTAGCGGAGAGACCCAGTACTTC.

This clonotype was seen only a few times. The chain is built from TRBV4-3 and TRBJ1-2, with a tentative D call TRBD1 (6 bases). The CDR3 consists of 15 residues. V lost 0 bases, J lost 4 bases, and 12 bases lay in between. Germline V gene sequence: CDR1 LGHNA, CDR2 YSLEER. DNA for the CDR3: TGCGCCAGCAGCCAAGATAGAACAGGGCCCTATGGCTACACCTTC. The encoded protein is CASSQDRTGPYGYTF.

This clonotype was observed many times. This chain uses TRBV28 with TRBJ2-7, with D possibly TRBD1 on 6 matching bases. Trimming pared 6 bases from V and 3 bases from J, leaving 18 bases between. Germline CDR1 is MDHEN and CDR2 is SYDVKM. The CDR3 is 15 residues long. Here the CDR3 reads CASSPHPGQGYEQYF. The DNA of the CDR3 is TGTGCCAGCAGCCCCCACCCGGGACAAGGCTACGAGCAGTACTTC.